This TCR beta chain was sequenced in a study of cytomegalovirus exposure and HLA in healthy donors. With 60 Vbeta and 13 Jbeta primers, the PCR was carried out. Under the authors' procedure: Later analysis identified around 85 million unique TCR beta chains, 10 million to 12 million shared. Produced via immunoSEQ multiplex PCR; TCRdb's table is partial and in-frame only. The DNA was the basis for D and trimming; V, J and clone size are from that table. Its table lists approximately 150,000 clones. V lost 4 bases to trimming and J lost 1 base, with 12 bases between them. Germline lookup yields CDR1 SGDLS and CDR2 YYNGEE. The CDR3 totals 15 residues.

The clonotype comes from a woman aged 50 to 60 in good health and CMV-seronegative. The material sequenced was PBMCs. The rearrangement links TRBV9 to TRBJ2-1, with D possibly matching TRBD2 (5 bases). In DNA, the CDR3 is TGTGCCAGCAGCTCGCTAGCTCAGTCCTACAATGAGCAGTTCTTC. Translating gives CASSSLAQSYNEQFF. The complete variable domain, with remaining parts taken from reference TRBV9 and TRBJ2-1, reads DSGVTQTPKHLITATGQRVTLRCSPRSGDLSVYWYQQSLDQGLQFLIQYYNGEERAKGNILERFSAQQFPDLHSELNLSSLELGDSALYFCASSSLAQSYNEQFFGPGTRLTVL.